The rows below give T cell receptor beta chains drawn from one sample of a study of CD4 and CD8 cells across lung adenocarcinoma regions. TCRdb independently ran MiXCR on the PCR reads; one entry per CDR3 protein. The profile covers tens of thousands of distinct CDR3 sequences, with roughly half appearing a single time and around 50% taken by the ten largest. Source material: CD8+ T cells from the center of a lung tumor. Source of these receptors: a male donor with lung adenocarcinoma. The CD4 and CD8 labels of this study may be unreliable. Both conserved end residues are part of each CDR3. The D gene is left open where the match is weak. Rows may omit the clone size; those that give it use once, few, many or a size class.

>TRBV25-1|-|15|TRBD2|TRBJ2-3
TGTGCCAGGGGTGTATTCGGGAGGGACCCAGAGACGCAGTATTTT
CARGVFGRDPETQYF
>TRBV10-1|many|15|TRBD1|TRBJ2-7
TGCGCCAGCAGCACCCACCGGGACAGGGTCTACGAGCAGTACTTC
CASSTHRDRVYEQYF
>TRBV10-2|many|13|TRBD2|TRBJ2-1
TGCGCCAGCAGACTAGCGGGGATCAATGAGCAGTTCTTC
CASRLAGINEQFF
>TRBV10-3|-|14|-|TRBJ2-4
TGCGGCACCTCGGGGCAGAGAGCCAAAGACACTCAGTACTTC
CGTSGQRAKDTQYF
>TRBV10-2|once|13|-|TRBJ2-4
TGCGCCACGGGGCACAGAGCCAAAAACACTCAGTACTTC
CATGHRAKNTQYF
>TRBV6-1|-|14|TRBD1|TRBJ2-7
TGTGCCAGCCGGGACAGGTCGCGGGGTTACGAGCAGTACTTC
CASRDRSRGYEQYF
>TRBV6-6|medium-sized|17|TRBD2|TRBJ2-5
TGTGCCAGCAGTTATGCGGCGGGAGGGAGGGTAGAGGAGACCCAGTACTTC
CASSYAAGGRVEETQYF
>TRBV4-2|-|15|TRBD1|TRBJ2-5
TGTGCCGCGGGCCAAGGGGGCCGTGACAGGGATACCCAGTACTTC
CAAGQGGRDRDTQYF
>TRBV6-2/TRBV6-3|-|15|TRBD2|TRBJ2-5
TGTGCCAGCAGTCGCACCGGGACTAGGCAGGAGACCCAGTACTTC
CASSRTGTRQETQYF
>TRBV6-1|many|14|TRBD1|TRBJ1-1
TGTGCCAGCACCAGGGGGGGCGGGAACACTGAAGCTTTCTTT
CASTRGGGNTEAFF
>TRBV6-1|once|14|-|TRBJ2-3
TGTGCCAGCAGGGCACTAGCTAGCACAGATACGCAGTATTTT
CASRALASTDTQYF
>TRBV7-6|-|14|-|TRBJ2-3
TGTGCCGGCAGCCGCTTCCGCGACCAAGATACCCAGTATTTT
CAGSRFRDQDTQYF
>TRBV7-6|-|14|-|TRBJ2-1
TGTGCCAGCACCCCACGGGGCGGGATAAATGAGCAGTTCTTC
CASTPRGGINEQFF
>TRBV11-2|many|14|-|TRBJ2-1
TGTGCCAGCGGGGCTAGCGTAACGCCATGGGAGCAGTTCTTC
CASGASVTPWEQFF
>TRBV27|-|11|-|TRBJ2-3
TGTGGGCGGTGTGTCATAGACATTCAGTATTTT
CGRCVIDIQYF
>TRBV14|few|18|TRBD2|TRBJ2-5
TGTGCCAGCAGCCTTTATCGTGGACTAGCGGGAGGTGAAGAGACCCAGTACTTC
CASSLYRGLAGGEETQYF
>TRBV7-2|-|15|TRBD2|TRBJ2-7
TGTGCCAGCGGCTTAGCGGGAGTTTGCTACAATGAGCAGTACTTC
CASGLAGVCYNEQYF
>TRBV14|few|16|TRBD1|TRBJ1-1
TGTGCCAGCAGCCCTACGACAGGGGGCAGGAACACTGAAGCTTTCTTT
CASSPTTGGRNTEAFF
>TRBV6-4|-|14|-|TRBJ2-3
TGTGGCGTCACGGGGATGGGAGGCAAAAACATTCAGTATTTT
CGVTGMGGKNIQYF
>TRBV4-2|-|17|TRBD2|TRBJ2-1
TGTGCCAGCAGCCAAGATCAGCAAGCGGGGGGATACAATGAGCAGTTCTTC
CASSQDQQAGGYNEQFF
>TRBV6-1|-|16|-|TRBJ1-1
TGTGCCAGCAGTGCCTTCCGTAGGGCAGGGTTGCTCGAAGCTTTCTTT
CASSAFRRAGLLEAFF
>TRBV27|few|13|-|TRBJ2-7
TGTGCCAGCAGTTTCCACGGTGGTGGCGAGCAGTACTTC
CASSFHGGGEQYF
>TRBV14|many|15|TRBD2|TRBJ2-1
TGTGCCAGCAGCCAACAAGCGGGGGTGTACAATGAGCAGTTCTTC
CASSQQAGVYNEQFF
>TRBV5-4|few|15|TRBD2|TRBJ2-5
TGTGCCAGCAGCCCCACTAGCGGAAGAAAAGAGACCCAGTACTTC
CASSPTSGRKETQYF
>TRBV27|-|14|TRBD1|TRBJ2-5
TGTGCCAGCAGTAGCCGACAGGGCTCTGGGGAGCAGTACTTC
CASSSRQGSGEQYF
>TRBV30|-|12|TRBD1|TRBJ2-7
TGTGCCTGGAGGGGACAGGGCCACGAGCAGTACTTC
CAWRGQGHEQYF
>TRBV6-1|many|17|TRBD2|TRBJ2-4
TGTGCCAGCAGTGGACTAGCGGGAGACGTGGGCAAAAACATTCAGTACTTC
CASSGLAGDVGKNIQYF
>TRBV27|-|15|-|TRBJ2-3
TGTGCCAGCAGTTTCGGTCTTCCTAGCACAGATACGCAGTATTTT
CASSFGLPSTDTQYF
>TRBV6-1|-|10|-|TRBJ1-2
TGTGCCAGCGAGGAGGGGGGAGCTACCTTC
CASEEGGATF
>TRBV18|-|13|-|TRBJ2-7
TGTGCCAGCTCACCAGACAGCACCTACGAGCAGTACTTC
CASSPDSTYEQYF
>TRBV27|-|13|-|TRBJ2-1
TGTGCCAGCAGACGTCGGGGTTCGGATGAGCAGTTCTTC
CASRRRGSDEQFF
>TRBV7-2|-|15|-|TRBJ2-3
TGTGCCAGCAGCTTGGGGGCGGGAGCGAGAAATATGCAGTATTTT
CASSLGAGARNMQYF
>TRBV6-1|-|16|-|TRBJ1-2
TGTGCCAGCAGTAATACACAGGGTAACAGCGCCTATGGCTACACCTTC
CASSNTQGNSAYGYTF
>TRBV6-1|many|18|TRBD2|TRBJ2-7
TGTGCCAGCAGTGAGGAACTAGCGGGAGGGGGGAGCTCCTACGAGCAGTACTTC
CASSEELAGGGSSYEQYF
>TRBV4-1|few|14|TRBD1|TRBJ2-7
TGCGCCAGCAGCCACTCGACAGGGTACGACGAGCAGTACTTC
CASSHSTGYDEQYF
>TRBV6-1|-|15|-|TRBJ1-4
TGTGCCAGCAGTACAGGGTTAGGGTTAAATGAAAAACTGTTTTTT
CASSTGLGLNEKLFF
>TRBV12-3/TRBV12-4|-|14|-|TRBJ1-2
TGTGCCAGCTCAAACTCGGGCTCTAACTATGGCTACACCTTC
CASSNSGSNYGYTF
>TRBV12-3/TRBV12-4|-|16|-|TRBJ1-3
TGTGCCAGCAGCACTTCACAGAGGCATACTGGAAACACCATATATTTT
CASSTSQRHTGNTIYF
>TRBV27|many|13|-|TRBJ2-2
TGTGCCAGCAGACCCTCGCTGTACGGGGAGCTGTTTTTT
CASRPSLYGELFF
>TRBV6-1|-|12|-|TRBJ2-3
TGTGCCAGCAGTGAACCACCTGATACGCAGTATTTT
CASSEPPDTQYF
>TRBV27|medium-sized|15|-|TRBJ2-3
TGTGCCAGCACCTTAGACAGAACTAGCACAGATACGCAGTATTTT
CASTLDRTSTDTQYF
>TRBV6-4|many|19|-|TRBJ2-4
TGTGCCAAGAAGCAAAAGGGGGGAGGTCAGAACGCTGCCAAAAACATTCAGTACTTC
CAKKQKGGGQNAAKNIQYF
>TRBV7-6|-|15|TRBD1|TRBJ2-7
TGTGCCAGCAGCAATCCCGGGACAGGGACCTACGAGCAGTACTTC
CASSNPGTGTYEQYF